The next 22 T cell receptor beta chains were all read from a single sample in a study of cytomegalovirus exposure and HLA in healthy donors. Libraries were prepared by immunoSEQ multiplex PCR; TCRdb keeps only in-frame clonotypes and omits some of them. This table has approximately 170,000 clones, roughly 85% appearing once. Sequenced input: PBMCs. The receptor source for this set is a man aged 18 to 29 in good health and CMV-seropositive.

This sequence joins TRBV5-6 and TRBJ2-7; tentatively, D is TRBD1 (5 bases). The CDR3 covers 15 residues. From germline, CDR1 is SGHDT and CDR2 YYEEEE. Trimming left V 1 base short and J 3 bases short, with 14 bases between. The CDR3 here is CASSLRTDTDYEQYF. For the CDR3, the DNA is TGTGCCAGCAGCTTGAGAACGGACACAGACTACGAGCAGTACTTC.

V is TRBV2 and J is TRBJ2-3, with D possibly being TRBD2 (5 bases). The CDR3 length is 16 residues. V lost 6 bases and J lost 1, with 17 bases in between. The germline CDR1 and CDR2 sequences are SNHLY and FYNNEI. CDR3 loop: CASSSGDYSRTDTQYF. The CDR3 DNA reads as TGTGCCAGCAGCTCCGGCGACTACTCACGCACAGATACGCAGTATTTT. The full variable domain, with the rest looked up from reference TRBV2 and TRBJ2-3, is EPEVTQTPSHQVTQMGQEVILRCVPISNHLYFYWYRQILGQKVEFLVSFYNNEISEKSEIFDDQFSVERPDGSNFTLKIRSTKLEDSAMYFCASSSGDYSRTDTQYFGPGTRLTVL.

The gene calls are TRBV28 and TRBJ2-7, with 9 bases that match TRBD1. Germline V gene sequence: CDR1 MDHEN, CDR2 SYDVKM. CDR3 size: 16 residues. The V segment lost 6 bases and the J segment 0 bases; nucleotides outside the gene matches: 9. CDR3 bases: TGTGCCAGCAGGTCCCCGGGACAGGGCAACTCCTACGAGCAGTACTTC. Translated: CASRSPGQGNSYEQYF.

J is TRBJ2-7 and V is TRBV30, with TRBD2 as a possible D gene (6 bases). The V end lost 4 bases, the J end lost 4 bases, and 20 bases lay between the germline ends. Per germline, CDR1 GTSNPN and CDR2 SVGIG (reference sequence). This CDR3 has 15 residues. CDR3 in amino acids: CAWTFPTEGPYEQYF. CDR3 DNA: TGTGCCTGGACCTTTCCCACGGAGGGACCTTACGAGCAGTACTTC.

The chain combines TRBV2 with TRBJ2-2; D gene uncertain. V was trimmed by 3 bases and J by 8 bases, leaving 7 bases between them. Germline V gene data show CDR1 as SNHLY and CDR2 as FYNNEI. There are 12 residues in the CDR3. CDR3 bases: TGTGCCAGCAGTGACGAGTCTGGGGAGCTGTTTTTT. It codes for CASSDESGELFF.

V is TRBV7-3 and J is TRBJ2-3, with D perhaps TRBD1 (6 bases). V dropped 4 bases and J dropped 0 bases, with 11 bases sitting between them. Germline values: CDR1 SGHTA, CDR2 FQGTGA. The CDR3 loop spans 15 amino acids. CDR3 sequence reads: CASSSTGTSTDTQYF. The CDR3 coding sequence is TGTGCCAGCAGCTCGACAGGTACCAGCACAGATACGCAGTATTTT.

V gene TRBV5-4 combines with J gene TRBJ2-1, with TRBD2 matching 10 bases. The CDR3 runs 15 residues. V shed 1 base, J shed 2 bases, and the junction held 0 bases outside the gene matches. Per germline, CDR1 SGHNT and CDR2 YYREEE (reference sequence). The CDR3 bases are TGTGCCAGCAGCTTGACTAGCGGGACCTACAATGAGCAGTTCTTC. It is translated as CASSLTSGTYNEQFF.

V and J are TRBV7-8 and TRBJ2-7; D is unresolved. Trimming took 5 bases from V and 0 from J, leaving 14 bases between them. Germline assignment: CDR1 SGHVS and CDR2 FQNEAQ. The CDR3 has 15 residues. This CDR3 reads CASSPDIQSSYEQYF. The DNA for the CDR3 is TGTGCCAGCAGCCCAGACATACAGAGCTCCTACGAGCAGTACTTC.

The rearrangement joins TRBV19 to TRBJ2-3; 10 bases match TRBD2. V lost 5 bases and J lost 1; bases outside the gene matches: 9. The CDR3 runs to 17 residues. Germline CDR1 and CDR2: LNHDA and SQIVND (reference sequence). DNA of the CDR3: TGTGCCAGTAGTGTCAGCGGGGGGGAGATGGGCACAGATACGCAGTATTTT. Residues: CASSVSGGEMGTDTQYF.

The rearrangement uses TRBV11-3 and TRBJ2-1; TRBD2 matches at 8 bases. The CDR3 has 14 amino acids. CDR1 is SGHNT and CDR2 is YENEEA in the germline V gene. Trimming cost V 5 bases and J 7 bases; bases outside gene matches: 7. CDR3 sequence (DNA): TGTGCCAGCAGCCCGGGGGGGGCTGGTAATGAGCAGTTCTTC. This translates into CASSPGGAGNEQFF.

The chain has TRBV6-1 and TRBJ2-3; no firm D call. V lost 10 bases to trimming and J lost 0 bases, with 8 bases between them. This CDR3 has 12 residues. Germline V lookup: CDR1 MNHNS, CDR2 SASEGT. The CDR3 DNA reads as TGTGCCACTTTAACTAGCACAGATACGCAGTATTTT. Its protein is CATLTSTDTQYF.

V gene TRBV29-1 combines with J gene TRBJ2-1, with 7 bases identical to TRBD2. Trimming took 7 bases from V and 6 from J; bases not matched to a gene: 18. This CDR3 has 16 amino acids. Germline V lookup: CDR1 SQVTM, CDR2 ANQGSEA. CDR3 sequence (DNA): TGCAGCGCTGCGCCACGGGACTACCGAATTATCAATGAGCAGTTCTTC. It encodes CSAAPRDYRIINEQFF.

V and J are TRBV28 and TRBJ2-2; unclear D gene. The CDR3 is 12 residues long. CDR1 is MDHEN, CDR2 SYDVKM, per germline. The ends were cut back, 6 bases at V and 5 bases at J, with 7 bases in the middle. Here the CDR3 reads CASSLGTGELFF. CDR3 DNA: TGTGCCAGCAGCCTAGGAACCGGGGAGCTGTTTTTT.

The chain carries TRBV5-1 and TRBJ1-2; TRBD1 matches at 7 bases. The CDR3 sequence is 15 residues long. The ends lost 2 bases at V and 8 bases at J; junction bases unmatched: 12. CDR1 and CDR2 (germline): SGHRS, YFSETQ. CDR3 sequence (DNA): TGCGCCAGCAGCTTCCGCCTTCCACTCAGGGGGGGCTACACCTTC. Translating it yields CASSFRLPLRGGYTF.

This clone was counted a single time. This chain links TRBV9 with TRBJ1-1; the D is unclear. The CDR3 has 13 amino acids. V was cut by 4 bases and J by 0 bases, with 7 bases left in between. Germline V gene sequence: CDR1 SGDLS, CDR2 YYNGEE. The CDR3 is CASSTDLNTEAFF. The CDR3, as DNA: TGTGCCAGCAGCACAGACCTGAACACTGAAGCTTTCTTT.

This chain connects TRBV5-8 to TRBJ1-4; 8 bases map to TRBD1. Germline V gene sequence: CDR1 SGHTS, CDR2 YDEGEE. V lost 0 bases to trimming and J lost 8 bases; unmatched junction nucleotides: 6. The CDR3 runs to 15 residues. The CDR3 loop is CASSLGTGRVEKLFF. CDR3 bases: TGTGCCAGCAGCTTGGGGACAGGGAGGGTCGAAAAACTGTTTTTT. Full variable domain (outside the CDR3, taken from reference TRBV5-8 and TRBJ1-4): EAGVTQSPTHLIKTRGQQATLRCSPISGHTSVYWYQQALGLGLQFLLWYDEGEERNRGNFPPRFSGRQFPNYSSELNVNALELEDSALYLCASSLGTGRVEKLFFGSGTQLSVL.

The V call is TRBV11-2, the J call TRBJ1-5, with 7 nucleotides matching TRBD1. This CDR3 comprises 17 residues. V gave up 2 bases and J gave up 4 bases; unmatched junction bases: 11. CDR1 is SGHAT, CDR2 FQNNGV, per germline. CDR3 nucleotides: TGTGCCAGCAGCTTAACCCCGGTACAGGGGTTTAATCAGCCCCAGCATTTT. Translated, it gives CASSLTPVQGFNQPQHF.

The rearrangement links TRBV9 to TRBJ2-3, with 7 bases aligning to TRBD2. The germline CDR1 and CDR2 sequences are SGDLS and YYNGEE. J gave up 4 bases and V 0 bases, and 5 bases lay outside the gene matches. This CDR3 has 15 amino acids. DNA for the CDR3: TGTGCCAGCAGCGTAGATAGCGGGTCCGCAGATACGCAGTATTTT. Translation gives CASSVDSGSADTQYF.

This clone has a handful of counts. V and J are TRBV30 and TRBJ1-1; no clear D. Looked up from germline, CDR1 is GTSNPN and CDR2 is SVGIG (reference sequence). This CDR3 is 13 amino acids long. Trimming shortened V by 0 bases and J by 1 base, and 6 bases separated the two germline ends. Written as DNA, the CDR3 is TGTGCCTGGAGTGTAAGGAGGAACACTGAAGCTTTCTTT. It is translated as CAWSVRRNTEAFF.

This chain connects TRBV5-1 to TRBJ1-1; 8 positions agree with TRBD1. Germline V gene lookup returns CDR1 SGHRS and CDR2 YFSETQ. The CDR3 has 18 amino acids. V lost 4 bases, J lost 0 bases, and 14 bases stayed unmatched. CDR3 residues: CASSMDREPYSMNTEAFF. CDR3 nucleotides: TGCGCCAGCAGCATGGACAGGGAACCTTATTCCATGAACACTGAAGCTTTCTTT.

The V gene is TRBV2, the J gene TRBJ2-7; the match to TRBD1 covers 7 bases. The V gene's germline CDR1 is SNHLY and CDR2 FYNNEI. The J segment lost 0 bases and the V segment lost 6 bases, leaving 8 bases of the junction unmatched. The length of the CDR3 is 15 residues. The CDR3 DNA sequence: TGTGCCAGCAGCGACAGGGTAGTGAGCTCCTACGAGCAGTACTTC. It codes for CASSDRVVSSYEQYF. Filled out from reference TRBV2 and TRBJ2-7, the complete variable domain reads EPEVTQTPSHQVTQMGQEVILRCVPISNHLYFYWYRQILGQKVEFLVSFYNNEISEKSEIFDDQFSVERPDGSNFTLKIRSTKLEDSAMYFCASSDRVVSSYEQYFGPGTRLTVT.

This chain uses TRBV5-1 with TRBJ2-7; 9 bases are shared with TRBD1. V was pared by 5 bases and J by 5 bases, with 14 bases of the junction left unmatched. The V gene's germline CDR1 is SGHRS and CDR2 YFSETQ. CDR3 length equals 16 residues. CDR3 region: CASSCLRDREGHEQYF. As DNA, the CDR3 is TGCGCCAGCAGTTGTCTCCGGGACAGGGAGGGCCACGAGCAGTACTTC.